The rows below give T cell receptor beta chains drawn from one sample of a study of T cell changes during pregnancy in multiple sclerosis. Repertoires were generated with immunoSEQ multiplex PCR, while TCRdb's copy carries only in-frame clones and drops some. The sample yields roughly 100,000 clones, roughly 92% seen once. This material consisted of peripheral blood, taken after pregnancy. These receptors were taken from a female donor with multiple sclerosis, enrolled in a pregnancy study. The CDR3 runs from the conserved cysteine through the conserved F or W. D genes are given only for firm matches. A clone size is listed for some rows: how often the clone was seen (once, few, many), or a class if it is expanded.

v_gene: TRBV2
j_gene: TRBJ2-3
d_gene: NA
abundance: NA
CDR3aa: CASSGQGGTDTQYF
CDR3nt: TGTGCCAGCAGTGGCCAGGGTGGGACAGATACGCAGTATTTT

v_gene: TRBV4-1
j_gene: TRBJ1-6
d_gene: NA
abundance: once
CDR3aa: CASSNTGPNSYNSPLHF
CDR3nt: TGCGCCAGCAGTAATACAGGGCCGAACTCCTATAATTCACCCCTCCACTTT

v_gene: TRBV7-9
j_gene: TRBJ1-4
d_gene: NA
abundance: once
CDR3aa: CASSPGGGRTEKLFF
CDR3nt: TGTGCCAGCAGTCCCGGAGGAGGGAGGACTGAAAAACTGTTTTTT

v_gene: TRBV7-6
j_gene: TRBJ2-3
d_gene: NA
abundance: NA
CDR3aa: CASSPTGLSGTDTQYF
CDR3nt: TGTGCCAGCAGCCCAACGGGACTTTCCGGCACAGATACGCAGTATTTT

v_gene: TRBV27
j_gene: TRBJ2-7
d_gene: NA
abundance: NA
CDR3aa: CASSPFPGRSYEQYF
CDR3nt: TGTGCCAGCAGTCCGTTCCCAGGGCGCTCCTACGAGCAGTACTTC

v_gene: TRBV19
j_gene: TRBJ1-5
d_gene: NA
abundance: NA
CDR3aa: CASSIPGGVGGSDQPQHF
CDR3nt: TGTGCCAGTAGTATACCGGGGGGGGTGGGGGGCTCGGATCAGCCCCAGCATTTT

v_gene: TRBV27
j_gene: TRBJ2-7
d_gene: TRBD2
abundance: once
CDR3aa: CASSFVTSGGPFYEQYF
CDR3nt: TGTGCCAGCAGTTTTGTAACTAGCGGGGGACCTTTCTACGAGCAGTACTTC

v_gene: TRBV20-1
j_gene: TRBJ1-6
d_gene: NA
abundance: NA
CDR3aa: CSRSGWSPLHF
CDR3nt: TGCAGTAGATCGGGTTGGTCACCCCTCCACTTT

v_gene: TRBV5-4
j_gene: TRBJ1-3
d_gene: NA
abundance: NA
CDR3aa: CASSFGQSGNTIYF
CDR3nt: TGTGCCAGCAGCTTTGGCCAATCTGGAAACACCATATATTTT

v_gene: TRBV6-5
j_gene: TRBJ2-1
d_gene: NA
abundance: NA
CDR3aa: CASSSTLGEAKFF
CDR3nt: TGTGCCAGCAGTTCAACCTTGGGGGAGGCAAAGTTCTTC

v_gene: TRBV27
j_gene: TRBJ2-7
d_gene: TRBD2
abundance: NA
CDR3aa: CASSGNSGRYEQYF
CDR3nt: TGTGCCAGCAGCGGTAATAGCGGGCGGTACGAGCAGTACTTC

v_gene: TRBV19
j_gene: TRBJ2-5
d_gene: NA
abundance: NA
CDR3aa: CASSRGTGETQYF
CDR3nt: TGTGCCAGTAGTCGGGGGACGGGGGAGACCCAGTACTTC

v_gene: TRBV7-2
j_gene: TRBJ1-1
d_gene: TRBD1
abundance: NA
CDR3aa: CASSLEGQGGSAFF
CDR3nt: TGTGCCAGCAGCTTAGAGGGACAGGGGGGTTCGGCTTTCTTT

v_gene: TRBV11-2
j_gene: TRBJ2-1
d_gene: NA
abundance: NA
CDR3aa: CASSLRQVSYNEQFF
CDR3nt: TGTGCCAGCAGCTTAAGGCAGGTGTCCTACAATGAGCAGTTCTTC

v_gene: TRBV5-1
j_gene: TRBJ1-1
d_gene: TRBD1
abundance: NA
CDR3aa: CASSSDAGTGILAFF
CDR3nt: TGCGCCAGCAGCTCCGACGCCGGGACAGGGATTCTAGCTTTCTTT

v_gene: TRBV4-1
j_gene: TRBJ1-4
d_gene: NA
abundance: NA
CDR3aa: CASSQDRGPSGDEKLFF
CDR3nt: TGCGCCAGCAGCCAAGATCGCGGGCCATCGGGAGATGAAAAACTGTTTTTT

v_gene: TRBV6-5
j_gene: TRBJ1-6
d_gene: TRBD1
abundance: NA
CDR3aa: CASSTPGTGRSPLHF
CDR3nt: TGTGCCAGCAGTACCCCTGGGACAGGGAGGTCACCCCTCCACTTT